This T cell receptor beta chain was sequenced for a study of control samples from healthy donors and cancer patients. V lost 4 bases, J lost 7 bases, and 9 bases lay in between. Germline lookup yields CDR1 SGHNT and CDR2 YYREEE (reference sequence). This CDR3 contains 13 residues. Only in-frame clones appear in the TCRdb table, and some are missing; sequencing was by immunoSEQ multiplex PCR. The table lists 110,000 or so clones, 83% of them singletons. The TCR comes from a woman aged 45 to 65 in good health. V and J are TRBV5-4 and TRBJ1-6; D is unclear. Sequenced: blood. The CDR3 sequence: CASSPNGNSPLHF. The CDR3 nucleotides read TGTGCCAGCAGCCCCAACGGGAATTCACCCCTCCACTTT.